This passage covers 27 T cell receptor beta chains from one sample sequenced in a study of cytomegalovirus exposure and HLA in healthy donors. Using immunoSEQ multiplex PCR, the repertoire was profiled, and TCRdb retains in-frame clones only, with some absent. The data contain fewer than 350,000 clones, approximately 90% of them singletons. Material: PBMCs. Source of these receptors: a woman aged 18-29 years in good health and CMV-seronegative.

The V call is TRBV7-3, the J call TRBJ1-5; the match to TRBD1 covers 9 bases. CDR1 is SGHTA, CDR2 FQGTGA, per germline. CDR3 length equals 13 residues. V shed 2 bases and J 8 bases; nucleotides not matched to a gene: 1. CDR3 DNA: TGTGCCAGCAGCTTACGGACAGGGGAGCCCCAGCATTTT. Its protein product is CASSLRTGEPQHF. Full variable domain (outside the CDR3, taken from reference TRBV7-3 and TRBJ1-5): GAGVSQTPSNKVTEKGKYVELRCDPISGHTALYWYRQSLGQGPEFLIYFQGTGAADDSGLPNDRFFAVRPEGSVSTLKIQRTERGDSAVYLCASSLRTGEPQHFGDGTRLSIL.

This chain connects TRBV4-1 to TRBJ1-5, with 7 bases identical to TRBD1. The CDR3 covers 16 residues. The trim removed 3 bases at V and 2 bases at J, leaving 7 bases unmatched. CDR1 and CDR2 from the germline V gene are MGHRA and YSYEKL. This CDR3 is CASSQRQGGGNQPQHF. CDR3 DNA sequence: TGCGCCAGCAGCCAGAGACAGGGAGGAGGCAATCAGCCCCAGCATTTT.

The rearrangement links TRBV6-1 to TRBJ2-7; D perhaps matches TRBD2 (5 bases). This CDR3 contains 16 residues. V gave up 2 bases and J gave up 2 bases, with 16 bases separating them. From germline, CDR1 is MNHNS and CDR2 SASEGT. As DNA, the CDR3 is TGTGCCAGCAGTGAAACGGTCTTCGGGCGGGCCTACGAGCAGTACTTC. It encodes CASSETVFGRAYEQYF.

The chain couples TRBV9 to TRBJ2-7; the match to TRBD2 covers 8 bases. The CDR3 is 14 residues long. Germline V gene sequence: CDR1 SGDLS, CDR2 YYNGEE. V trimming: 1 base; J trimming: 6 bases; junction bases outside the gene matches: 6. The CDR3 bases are TGTGCCAGCAGCGTAAGCGGGAGTAGTGGCGAGCAGTACTTC. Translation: CASSVSGSSGEQYF.

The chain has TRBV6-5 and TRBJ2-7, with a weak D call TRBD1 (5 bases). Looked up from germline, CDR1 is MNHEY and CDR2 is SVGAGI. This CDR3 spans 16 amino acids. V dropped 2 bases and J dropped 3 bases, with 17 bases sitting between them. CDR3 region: CASSYRSGSLFYEQYF. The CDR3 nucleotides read TGTGCCAGCAGTTACCGCTCAGGGTCCCTTTTCTACGAGCAGTACTTC.

CDR3 region: CASSARGPTGALYGYTF. CDR3 in DNA: TGTGCCAGCAGTGCTCGGGGGCCGACAGGGGCCCTCTATGGCTACACCTTC. The V gene is TRBV6-1, the J gene TRBJ1-2; 8 nucleotides agree with TRBD1. The CDR3 consists of 17 residues. Germline V gene sequence: CDR1 MNHNS, CDR2 SASEGT. Losses at the gene ends were 4 bases for V and 4 bases for J; bases not matched to a gene: 14.

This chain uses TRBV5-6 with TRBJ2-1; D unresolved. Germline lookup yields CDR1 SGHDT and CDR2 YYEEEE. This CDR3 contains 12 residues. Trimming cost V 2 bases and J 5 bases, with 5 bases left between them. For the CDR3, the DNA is TGTGCCAGCAGCTTTTCGGACAATGAGCAGTTCTTC. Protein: CASSFSDNEQFF.

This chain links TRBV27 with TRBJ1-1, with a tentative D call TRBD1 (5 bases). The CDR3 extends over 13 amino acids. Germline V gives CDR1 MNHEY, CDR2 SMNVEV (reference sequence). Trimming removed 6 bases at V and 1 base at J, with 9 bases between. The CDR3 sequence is CASSVDRNTEAFF. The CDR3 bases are TGTGCCAGCAGCGTCGACAGGAACACTGAAGCTTTCTTT.

CDR3 loop: CASSALTSGKPYNEQFF. CDR3 sequence (DNA): TGTGCCAGCAGCGCTCTGACTAGCGGGAAACCCTACAATGAGCAGTTCTTC. This chain joins TRBV7-6 and TRBJ2-1; 11 bases are a match to TRBD2. V lost 5 bases to trimming and J lost 2 bases; unmatched junction nucleotides: 8. Germline CDR1 SGHVS, CDR2 FNYEAQ. This CDR3 contains 17 residues.

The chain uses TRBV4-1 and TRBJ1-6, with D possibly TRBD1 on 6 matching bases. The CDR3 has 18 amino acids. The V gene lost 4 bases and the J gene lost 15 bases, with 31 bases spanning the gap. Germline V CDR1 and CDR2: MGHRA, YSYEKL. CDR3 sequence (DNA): TGCGCCAGCAGCCCCCAAGCGGGGTCGGGGGCGTCGGGCCCCTTCCTCCACTTT. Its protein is CASSPQAGSGASGPFLHF.

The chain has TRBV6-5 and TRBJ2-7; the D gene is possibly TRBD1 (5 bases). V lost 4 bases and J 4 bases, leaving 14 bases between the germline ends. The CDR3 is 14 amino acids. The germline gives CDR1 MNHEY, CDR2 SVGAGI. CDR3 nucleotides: TGTGCCAGCAGTTTCCAGGGATCTTCTTACGAGCAGTACTTC. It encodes CASSFQGSSYEQYF.

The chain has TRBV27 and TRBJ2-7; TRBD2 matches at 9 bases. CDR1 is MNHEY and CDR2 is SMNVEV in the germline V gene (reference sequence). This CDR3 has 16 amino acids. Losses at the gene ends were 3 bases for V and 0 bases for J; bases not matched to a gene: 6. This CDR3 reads CASSLASGTSSYEQYF. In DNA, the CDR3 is TGTGCCAGCAGTTTGGCTAGCGGGACGAGCTCCTACGAGCAGTACTTC.

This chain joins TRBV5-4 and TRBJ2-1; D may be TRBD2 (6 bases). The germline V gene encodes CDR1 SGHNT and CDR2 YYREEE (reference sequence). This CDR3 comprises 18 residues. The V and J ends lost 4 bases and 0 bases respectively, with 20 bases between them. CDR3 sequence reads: CASSPPDRGRASYNEQFF. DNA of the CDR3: TGTGCCAGCAGCCCCCCGGACCGGGGGAGAGCCTCCTACAATGAGCAGTTCTTC.

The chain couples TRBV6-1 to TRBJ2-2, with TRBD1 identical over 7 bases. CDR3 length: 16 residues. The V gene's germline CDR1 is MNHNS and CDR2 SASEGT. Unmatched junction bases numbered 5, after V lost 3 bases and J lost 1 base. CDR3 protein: CASSDGTEQNTGELFF. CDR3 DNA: TGTGCCAGCAGTGACGGGACAGAACAGAACACCGGGGAGCTGTTTTTT.

The CDR3 DNA reads as TGTGCCAGCAGTCTCCGACAGGGTGGCGGCTACACCTTC. This translates into CASSLRQGGGYTF. The chain uses TRBV25-1 and TRBJ1-2; 7 bases agree with TRBD1. This CDR3 contains 13 residues. Germline lookup yields CDR1 MGHDK and CDR2 SYGVNS. Germline trimming cut 5 bases from V and 8 bases from J; bases unmatched to any gene: 8.

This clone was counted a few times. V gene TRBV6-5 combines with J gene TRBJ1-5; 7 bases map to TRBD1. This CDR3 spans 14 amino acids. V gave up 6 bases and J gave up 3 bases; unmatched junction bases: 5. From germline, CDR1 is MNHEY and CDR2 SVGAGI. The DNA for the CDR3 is TGTGCCAGCAGGAGACAGGGTCCCAATCAGCCCCAGCATTTT. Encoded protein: CASRRQGPNQPQHF.

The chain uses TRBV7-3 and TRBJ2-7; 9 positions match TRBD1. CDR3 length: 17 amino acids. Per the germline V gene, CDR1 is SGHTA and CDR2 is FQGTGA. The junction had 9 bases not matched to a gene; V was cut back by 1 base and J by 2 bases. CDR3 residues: CASSLIPGQGPTYEQYF. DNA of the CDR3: TGTGCCAGCAGCTTAATACCGGGACAGGGACCCACCTACGAGCAGTACTTC.

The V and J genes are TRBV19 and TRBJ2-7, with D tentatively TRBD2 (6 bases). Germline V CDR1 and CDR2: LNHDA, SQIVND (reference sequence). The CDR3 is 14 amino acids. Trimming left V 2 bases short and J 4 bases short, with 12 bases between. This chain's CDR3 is CASSIKDGGYEQYF. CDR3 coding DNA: TGTGCCAGTAGTATAAAGGACGGAGGGTACGAGCAGTACTTC.

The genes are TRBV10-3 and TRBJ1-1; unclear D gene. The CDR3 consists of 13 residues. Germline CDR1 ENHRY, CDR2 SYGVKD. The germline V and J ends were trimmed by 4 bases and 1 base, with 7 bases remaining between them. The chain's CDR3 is CAISGRENTEAFF. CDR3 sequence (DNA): TGTGCCATCAGTGGGAGAGAGAACACTGAAGCTTTCTTT.

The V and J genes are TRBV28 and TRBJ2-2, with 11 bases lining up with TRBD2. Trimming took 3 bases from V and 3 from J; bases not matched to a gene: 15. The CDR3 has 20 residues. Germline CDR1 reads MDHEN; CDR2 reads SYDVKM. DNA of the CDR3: TGTGCCAGCAGTTTTGGAATAGCGGGAGGGCCTTTATTTGACACCGGGGAGCTGTTTTTT. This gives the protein CASSFGIAGGPLFDTGELFF.

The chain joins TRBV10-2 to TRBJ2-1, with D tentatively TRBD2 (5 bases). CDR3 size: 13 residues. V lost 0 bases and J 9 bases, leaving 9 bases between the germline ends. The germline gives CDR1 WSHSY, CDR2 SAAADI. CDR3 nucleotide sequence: TGCGCCAGCAGTGAGTCGAGAGGGCGTGAGCAGTTCTTC. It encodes CASSESRGREQFF.

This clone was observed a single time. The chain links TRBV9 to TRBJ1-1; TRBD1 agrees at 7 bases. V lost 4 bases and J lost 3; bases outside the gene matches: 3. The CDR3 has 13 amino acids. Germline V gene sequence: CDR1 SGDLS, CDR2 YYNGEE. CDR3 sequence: CASSRTGDTEAFF. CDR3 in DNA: TGTGCCAGCAGCCGGACAGGTGACACTGAAGCTTTCTTT. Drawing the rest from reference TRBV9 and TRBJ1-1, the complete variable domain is DSGVTQTPKHLITATGQRVTLRCSPRSGDLSVYWYQQSLDQGLQFLIQYYNGEERAKGNILERFSAQQFPDLHSELNLSSLELGDSALYFCASSRTGDTEAFFGQGTRLTVV.

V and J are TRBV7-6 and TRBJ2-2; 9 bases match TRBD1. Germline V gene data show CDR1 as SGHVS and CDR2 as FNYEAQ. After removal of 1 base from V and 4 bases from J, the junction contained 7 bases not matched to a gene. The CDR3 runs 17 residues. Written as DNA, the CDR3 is TGTGCCAGCAGCTTAGTACGGACAGGGGACGGCACCGGGGAGCTGTTTTTT. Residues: CASSLVRTGDGTGELFF.

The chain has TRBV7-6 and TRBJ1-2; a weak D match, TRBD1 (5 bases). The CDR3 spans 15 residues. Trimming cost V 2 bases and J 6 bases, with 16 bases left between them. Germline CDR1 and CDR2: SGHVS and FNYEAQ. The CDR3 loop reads CASSLSGTLSDGYTF. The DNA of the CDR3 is TGTGCCAGCAGCTTAAGTGGGACTCTCTCGGATGGCTACACCTTC.

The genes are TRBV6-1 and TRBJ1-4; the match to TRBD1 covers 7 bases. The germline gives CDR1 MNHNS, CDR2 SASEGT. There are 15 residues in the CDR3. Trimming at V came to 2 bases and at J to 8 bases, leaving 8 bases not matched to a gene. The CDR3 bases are TGTGCCAGCAGTGAATTGGAGACAGGGAACGAAAAACTGTTTTTT. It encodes CASSELETGNEKLFF.

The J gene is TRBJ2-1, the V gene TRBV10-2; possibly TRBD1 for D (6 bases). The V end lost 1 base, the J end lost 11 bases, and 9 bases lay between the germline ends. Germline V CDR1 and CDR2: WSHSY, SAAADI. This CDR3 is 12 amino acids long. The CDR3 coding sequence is TGCGCCAGCAGTGAGTTCGGACAGAAGCAGTTCTTC. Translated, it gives CASSEFGQKQFF.

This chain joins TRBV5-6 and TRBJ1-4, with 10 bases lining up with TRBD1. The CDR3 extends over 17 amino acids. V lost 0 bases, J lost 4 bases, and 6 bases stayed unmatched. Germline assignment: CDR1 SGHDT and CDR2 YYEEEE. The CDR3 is CASSLEGQGSVNEKLFF. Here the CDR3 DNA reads TGTGCCAGCAGCTTGGAGGGACAGGGGTCGGTTAATGAAAAACTGTTTTTT.